The clone carrying this T cell receptor beta chain was observed a few times. What it recognizes is unknown. CDR1 and CDR2 (germline): SGDLS, YYNGEE. Between the trimmed V and J ends, which lost 1 base and 8 bases, there was a span of 10 bases. This CDR3 is built from 13 residues. Using unique molecular identifiers, the investigators prepared the TCRbeta library. MiXCR, run by TCRdb on the PCR reads, gives a single entry per CDR3 protein. The repertoire holds roughly 790,000 distinct CDR3 sequences, with approximately 15% as singletons. The data stem from a study of T-cell reconstitution after alpha-beta-depleted transplantation in children. Findings and caveats of the study: Where alpha-beta T cells came from about two months after transplant was reportedly several hundred expanded graft clones.

The starting material was PBMCs, mostly from graft donor cells, obtained 360 days after TCRalphabeta/CD19-depleted stem cell transplant. This TCR derives from a male patient aged 10 to 17 who had a stem cell transplant for acute lymphoblastic leukemia, so the T cells may come from the graft donor. The gene calls are TRBV9 and TRBJ2-1, with D unclear. The CDR3 DNA sequence: TGTGCCAGCAGCGTAACCCTTTTTGATGAGCAGTTCTTC. Protein product: CASSVTLFDEQFF.